Following are 12 T cell receptor beta chains from one sample sequenced in a study of patients and donors after allogeneic stem cell transplantation. TCRdb analysed the RT-PCR reads with MiXCR anew, one entry per CDR3 protein. The sample lists about a million distinct CDR3 sequences, roughly 18% occurring once. The sequenced material came from blood, either unsorted or a sorted T cell fraction (not recorded which). These receptors were collected from a human donor who was either an allogeneic HSCT recipient or a stem cell or donor lymphocyte infusion donor (not recorded which). It is not recorded whose cells these are; they may come from a transplant donor.

The sample holds a few counts of this clonotype. The rearrangement uses TRBV11-1 and TRBJ2-5; possible D gene TRBD2, 6 bases. V was cut by 5 bases and J by 4 bases, with 26 bases left in between. The CDR3 is 18 amino acids. The germline CDR1 and CDR2 sequences are SGHAT and FQDESV (reference sequence). The CDR3, as DNA: TGTGCCAGCAGCCTGGGGCAGGGCGGGAACAGCCACCGAGAGACCCAGTACTTC. Its translation: CASSLGQGGNSHRETQYF.

This clonotype appeared a few times. The CDR3 DNA reads TGTGCCAGCAGCCAAGGGCCCTCGGGGTCCTATAATTCACCCCTCCACTTT. Translation gives CASSQGPSGSYNSPLHF. This sequence joins TRBV4-2 and TRBJ1-6; D unresolved. CDR3 length: 17 amino acids. From germline, CDR1 is LGHNA and CDR2 YNFKEQ. The V gene lost 1 base and the J gene lost 1 base, with 11 bases spanning the gap.

This clonotype has a handful of counts. This chain connects TRBV9 to TRBJ2-2, with TRBD2 matching 8 bases. The CDR3 contains 14 residues. CDR1 and CDR2 from the germline V gene are SGDLS and YYNGEE. Trimming at V came to 6 bases and at J to 5 bases, leaving 6 bases not matched to a gene. CDR3 loop: CASTPGTRTGELFF. DNA of the CDR3: TGTGCCAGCACCCCTGGGACTAGAACCGGGGAGCTGTTTTTT.

The genes are TRBV7-2 and TRBJ2-5; D possibly corresponds to TRBD2 (5 bases). The germline V gene encodes CDR1 SGHTA and CDR2 FQGNSA. The V end lost 0 bases, the J end lost 2 bases, and 10 bases lay between the germline ends. This CDR3 spans 15 amino acids. CDR3 amino acids: CASSLAGRPQETQYF. The DNA for the CDR3 is TGTGCCAGCAGCTTAGCGGGGAGACCTCAAGAGACCCAGTACTTC.

The chain recombines TRBV12-3 or TRBV12-4 with TRBJ2-1; a possible D gene is TRBD2 (7 bases). Trimming removed 6 bases from V and 9 bases from J, with 18 bases in between. The CDR3 has 14 residues. The CDR3 sequence is CASSSLRGGVEQFF. The DNA of the CDR3 is TGTGCCAGCAGCTCCTTAAGGGGGGGGGTTGAGCAGTTCTTC.

CDR3 sequence (DNA): TGTGCCAGCAGCTTCCCGCGTGGGGACCCTTTAGCCAAAAACATTCAGTACTTC. Translating gives CASSFPRGDPLAKNIQYF. J is TRBJ2-4 and V is TRBV11-2; D tentatively fits TRBD1 or TRBD2 (5 bases each). The CDR3 length is 18 residues. Per the germline V gene, CDR1 is SGHAT and CDR2 is FQNNGV. The V gene lost 3 bases and the J gene lost 0 bases, with 18 bases spanning the gap.

This clonotype came up a few times. The chain couples TRBV5-1 to TRBJ2-1; 7 nucleotides align to TRBD2. Germline CDR1 reads SGHRS; CDR2 reads YFSETQ. The CDR3 has 12 amino acids. V gave up 3 bases and J gave up 13 bases; unmatched junction bases: 7. The CDR3: CASSSESGEQFF. CDR3 bases: TGCGCCAGCAGCTCGGAGAGCGGGGAACAGTTCTTC. Complete variable domain (other parts from reference TRBV5-1 and TRBJ2-1): KAGVTQTPRYLIKTRGQQVTLSCSPISGHRSVSWYQQTPGQGLQFLFEYFSETQRNKGNFPGRFSGRQFSNSRSEMNVSTLELGDSALYLCASSSESGEQFFGPGTRLTVL.

There are many counts of this clonotype. V and J are TRBV29-1 and TRBJ2-1, with D possibly being TRBD1 or TRBD2 (5 bases each). CDR1 and CDR2 from the germline V gene are SQVTM and ANQGSEA. CDR3 length: 13 amino acids. V lost 2 bases to trimming and J lost 6 bases, with 11 bases between them. DNA of the CDR3: TGCAGCGTTGAATCGGGGCTTATCAATGAGCAGTTCTTC. Translated, it gives CSVESGLINEQFF.

The chain joins TRBV7-2 to TRBJ2-7; 12 nucleotides align to TRBD2. Germline V gene data show CDR1 as SGHTA and CDR2 as FQGNSA. The CDR3 has 15 amino acids. J was trimmed by 4 bases and V by 5 bases; bases with no gene match: 6. CDR3 sequence: CASSPTSGGKYEQYF. Here the CDR3 DNA reads TGTGCCAGCAGCCCTACTAGCGGGGGGAAATACGAGCAGTACTTC.

The table lists this clonotype with a few counts. The CDR3: CASSLDVEQYF. CDR3 nucleotides: TGTGCCAGCAGCTTAGATGTCGAGCAGTACTTC. The V gene is TRBV11-2, the J gene TRBJ2-7; no definite D call. Germline V lookup: CDR1 SGHAT, CDR2 FQNNGV. This CDR3 is 11 amino acids long. V shed 0 bases and J shed 6 bases, with 3 bases lying between them.

CDR3 coding DNA: TGTGCCAGCAGCCTCTCCTTAGAGACAGGGGAGCAGTTCTTC. This encodes CASSLSLETGEQFF. This chain joins TRBV6-1 and TRBJ2-1; the match to TRBD1 covers 7 bases. This CDR3 has 14 residues. Germline V CDR1 and CDR2: MNHNS, SASEGT. V lost 6 bases, J lost 10 bases, and 12 bases stayed unmatched.

This chain joins TRBV20-1 and TRBJ2-5; TRBD2 matches 12 bases. The germline V gene encodes CDR1 DFQATT and CDR2 SNEGSKA (reference sequence). The CDR3 has 18 residues. With 0 bases clipped from V and 5 bases from J, the junction kept 13 bases outside the gene matches. CDR3 sequence reads: CSARDQGGGTSGRETQYF. The CDR3 coding sequence is TGCAGTGCTAGAGATCAGGGAGGAGGGACTAGCGGGCGGGAGACCCAGTACTTC.